The entry that follows covers one TCR beta chain sequence. The sample holds other DNA sequences that translate to the same CDR3. In germline, CDR1 is MDHEN, CDR2 SYDVKM. The CDR3 covers 21 residues. Germline trimming cut 1 base from V and 5 bases from J; bases unmatched to any gene: 16. Here immunoSEQ multiplex PCR was the method, and the copy in TCRdb shows in-frame clones only, minus some. The sample yields 35,000 to 55,000 clones, around four fifths seen once. This sample was taken from a study of blood T cell repertoires in COVID-19. This chain links TRBV28 with TRBJ2-5, with 16 bases lining up with TRBD2. The source is a man aged 55-75 years with active COVID-19. The sequenced sample consisted of peripheral blood. CDR3 bases: TGTGCCAGCAGTTTATATGGGTTATGGGGACTAGCGGGGGGGGCTCGCGAGACCCAGTACTTC. It specifies CASSLYGLWGLAGGARETQYF.